The TCR beta chain under discussion was sequenced for a study of Ad26.COV2.S vaccination and SARS-CoV-2 variants. On the study more broadly: Of the COV1001 trial arms, the Ad26.COV2.S arm included the donor. Administration of Ad26.COV2.S was intramuscular, either once or twice 56 days apart.

Per the germline V gene, CDR1 is LGHNT and CDR2 is FRNRAP. The V gene lost 7 bases and the J gene lost 7 bases, with 16 bases spanning the gap. The CDR3 totals 13 residues. Study-level points and caveats: Breadth measured for non-spike TCRs was similar across vaccine and placebo recipients.

The treatment is: some 20 received Ad26.COV2.S at low or high dose, single or two shots; about 5 received placebo; per-sample allocation not given. The investigators took samples on day 63 after the first vaccine or placebo injection. This person who donated was an adult of 18-55 years in Boston. In the case of this clone: The antigen is unknown.

The protocol was immunoSEQ multiplex PCR, while the TCRdb copy is restricted to in-frame clones and leaves out a portion. The sample consists of around 350,000 clones, approximately 85% of them appearing once. The chain carries TRBV12-5 and TRBJ2-5; tentatively, D is TRBD2 (5 bases). The material sequenced was peripheral blood, taken in a trial of Ad26.COV2.S vaccine versus placebo. The origin of this receptor is a person aged 18-65 years who received the Ad26.COV2.S COVID-19 vaccine or a placebo. The CDR3 nucleotides read TGTGCTAGTGCTCGTCCCGGGGAAGGGACCCAGTACTTC. This encodes CASARPGEGTQYF.